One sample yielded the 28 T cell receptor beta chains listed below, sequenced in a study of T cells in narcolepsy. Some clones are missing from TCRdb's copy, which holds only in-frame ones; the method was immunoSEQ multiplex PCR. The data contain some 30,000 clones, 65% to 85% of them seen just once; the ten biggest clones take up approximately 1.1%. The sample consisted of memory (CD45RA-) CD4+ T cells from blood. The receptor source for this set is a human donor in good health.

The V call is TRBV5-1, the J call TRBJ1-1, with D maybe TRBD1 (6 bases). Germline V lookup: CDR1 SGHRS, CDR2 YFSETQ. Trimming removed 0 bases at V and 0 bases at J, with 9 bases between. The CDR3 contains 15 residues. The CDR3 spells CASSLEQGLNTEAFF. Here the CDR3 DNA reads TGCGCCAGCAGCTTGGAGCAGGGGTTGAACACTGAAGCTTTCTTT.

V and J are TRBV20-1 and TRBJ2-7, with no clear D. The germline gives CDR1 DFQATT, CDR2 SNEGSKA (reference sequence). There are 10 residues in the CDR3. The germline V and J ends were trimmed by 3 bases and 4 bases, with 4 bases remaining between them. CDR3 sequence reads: CSASMYEQYF. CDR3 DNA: TGCAGTGCTAGTATGTACGAGCAGTACTTC.

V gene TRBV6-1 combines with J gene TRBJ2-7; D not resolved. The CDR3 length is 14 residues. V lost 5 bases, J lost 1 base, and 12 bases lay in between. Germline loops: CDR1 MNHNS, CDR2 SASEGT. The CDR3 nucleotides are TGTGCCAGCAGTTCGACTTACTATTCCTACGAGCAGTACTTC. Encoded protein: CASSSTYYSYEQYF.

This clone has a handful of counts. CDR3 sequence: CASSLGEQFF. CDR3 DNA sequence: TGTGCCAGCAGCTTAGGTGAGCAGTTCTTC. The chain uses TRBV7-9 and TRBJ2-1; D not resolved. Trimming pared 1 base from V and 9 bases from J, leaving 1 base between. CDR3 length equals 10 residues. Germline-derived CDR1 and CDR2 are SEHNR and FQNEAQ (reference sequence).

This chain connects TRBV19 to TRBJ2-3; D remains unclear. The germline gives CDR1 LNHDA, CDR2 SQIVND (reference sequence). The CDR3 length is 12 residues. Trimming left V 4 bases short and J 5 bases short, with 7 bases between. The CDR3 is CASSTKQDTQYF. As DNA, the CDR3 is TGTGCCAGTAGTACCAAACAAGATACGCAGTATTTT.

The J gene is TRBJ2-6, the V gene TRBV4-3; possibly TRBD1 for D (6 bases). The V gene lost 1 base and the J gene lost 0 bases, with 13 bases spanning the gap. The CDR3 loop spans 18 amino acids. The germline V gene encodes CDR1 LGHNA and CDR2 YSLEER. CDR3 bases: TGCGCCAGCAGCCAAGCCCAGGGGATTAGCTCTGGGGCCAACGTCCTGACTTTC. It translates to CASSQAQGISSGANVLTF.

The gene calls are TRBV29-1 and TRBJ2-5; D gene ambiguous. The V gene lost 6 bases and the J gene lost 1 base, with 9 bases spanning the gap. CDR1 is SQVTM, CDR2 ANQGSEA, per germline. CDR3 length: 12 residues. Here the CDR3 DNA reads TGCAGCGTGAGCCAGAGCCAAGAGACCCAGTACTTC. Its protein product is CSVSQSQETQYF.

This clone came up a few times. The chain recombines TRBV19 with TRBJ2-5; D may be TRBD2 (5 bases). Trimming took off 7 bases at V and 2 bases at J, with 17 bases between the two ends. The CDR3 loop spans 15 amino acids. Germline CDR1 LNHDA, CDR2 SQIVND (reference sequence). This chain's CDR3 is CASTLRGLAQETQYF. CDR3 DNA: TGTGCCAGTACCCTTCGAGGGCTAGCTCAAGAGACCCAGTACTTC.

The CDR3 DNA reads as TGTGCCAGCAGTACGGGGACAGGGTTCGGCTACGAGCAGTACTTC. This translates into CASSTGTGFGYEQYF. The chain is built from TRBV6-5 and TRBJ2-7; 9 nucleotides agree with TRBD1. Germline loops: CDR1 MNHEY, CDR2 SVGAGI. CDR3 length: 15 amino acids. Trimming took 5 bases from V and 3 from J; bases not matched to a gene: 8.

This CDR3 is CASSIRGPATDTQYF. In DNA form, the CDR3 reads TGTGCCAGCAGCATAAGGGGTCCCGCCACAGATACGCAGTATTTT. The J gene is TRBJ2-3, the V gene TRBV5-4, with TRBD1 as a possible D gene (5 bases). The CDR3 consists of 15 residues. Trimming removed 4 bases at V and 2 bases at J, with 14 bases between. CDR1 and CDR2 from the germline V gene are SGHNT and YYREEE (reference sequence).

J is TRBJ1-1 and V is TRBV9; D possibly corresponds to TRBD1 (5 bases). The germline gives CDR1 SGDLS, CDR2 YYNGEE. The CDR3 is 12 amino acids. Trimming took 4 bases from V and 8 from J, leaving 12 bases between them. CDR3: CASSPFRDEAFF. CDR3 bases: TGTGCCAGCAGCCCATTCCGGGACGAAGCTTTCTTT. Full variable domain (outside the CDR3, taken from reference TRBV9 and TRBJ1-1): DSGVTQTPKHLITATGQRVTLRCSPRSGDLSVYWYQQSLDQGLQFLIQYYNGEERAKGNILERFSAQQFPDLHSELNLSSLELGDSALYFCASSPFRDEAFFGQGTRLTVV.

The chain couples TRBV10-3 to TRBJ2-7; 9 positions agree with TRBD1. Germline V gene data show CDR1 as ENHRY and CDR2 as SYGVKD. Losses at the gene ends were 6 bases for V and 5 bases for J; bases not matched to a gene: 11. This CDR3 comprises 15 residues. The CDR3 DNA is TGTGCCATCAGATCCGGGACAGGGATAAAGGACGAGCAGTACTTC. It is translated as CAIRSGTGIKDEQYF.

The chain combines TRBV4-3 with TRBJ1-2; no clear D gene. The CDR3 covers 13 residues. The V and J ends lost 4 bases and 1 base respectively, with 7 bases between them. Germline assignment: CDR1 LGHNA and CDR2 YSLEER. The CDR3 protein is CASSLSNNYGYTF. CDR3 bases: TGCGCCAGCAGCCTCAGTAATAACTATGGCTACACCTTC.

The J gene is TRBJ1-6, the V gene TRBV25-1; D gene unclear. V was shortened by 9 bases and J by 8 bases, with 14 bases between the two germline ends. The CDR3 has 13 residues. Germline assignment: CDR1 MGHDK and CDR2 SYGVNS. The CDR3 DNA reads TGTGCCAGTCGCCGGGGATGGGATTCACCCCTCCACTTT. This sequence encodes CASRRGWDSPLHF.

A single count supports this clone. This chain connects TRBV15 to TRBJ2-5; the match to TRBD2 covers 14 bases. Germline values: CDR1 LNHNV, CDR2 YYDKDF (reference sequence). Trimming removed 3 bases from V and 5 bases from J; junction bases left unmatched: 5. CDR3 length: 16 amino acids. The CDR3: CATSRTSGGAWETQYF. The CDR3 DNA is TGTGCCACCAGCAGGACTAGCGGGGGGGCCTGGGAGACCCAGTACTTC. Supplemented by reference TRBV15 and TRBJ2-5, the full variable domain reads DAMVIQNPRYQVTQFGKPVTLSCSQTLNHNVMYWYQQKSSQAPKLLFHYYDKDFNNEADTPDNFQSRRPNTSFCFLDIRSPGLGDTAMYLCATSRTSGGAWETQYFGPGTRLLVL.

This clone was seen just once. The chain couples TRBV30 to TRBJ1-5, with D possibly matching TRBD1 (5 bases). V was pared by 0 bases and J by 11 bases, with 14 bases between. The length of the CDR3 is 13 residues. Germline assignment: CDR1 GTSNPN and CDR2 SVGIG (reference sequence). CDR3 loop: CAWSVGVQTAQHF. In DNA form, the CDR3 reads TGTGCCTGGAGTGTAGGGGTGCAAACAGCCCAGCATTTT.

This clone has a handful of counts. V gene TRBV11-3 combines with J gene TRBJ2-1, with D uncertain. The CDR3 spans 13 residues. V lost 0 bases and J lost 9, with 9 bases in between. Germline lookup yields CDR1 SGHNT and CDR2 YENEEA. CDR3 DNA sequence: TGTGCCAGCAGCTTAGATAGGTTTAGTGAGCAGTTCTTC. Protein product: CASSLDRFSEQFF. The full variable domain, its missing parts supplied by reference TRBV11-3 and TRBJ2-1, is EAGVVQSPRYKIIEKKQPVAFWCNPISGHNTLYWYLQNLGQGPELLIRYENEEAVDDSQLPKDRFSAERLKGVDSTLKIQPAELGDSAVYLCASSLDRFSEQFFGPGTRLTVL.

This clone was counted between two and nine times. CDR3 amino acids: CSVSTGGTSYEQYF. Here the CDR3 DNA reads TGCAGCGTATCTACAGGGGGCACCTCCTACGAGCAGTACTTC. V and J are TRBV29-1 and TRBJ2-7, with TRBD1 matching 9 bases. V lost 6 bases to trimming and J lost 0 bases; unmatched junction nucleotides: 6. Germline CDR1 reads SQVTM; CDR2 reads ANQGSEA. The CDR3 has 14 residues.

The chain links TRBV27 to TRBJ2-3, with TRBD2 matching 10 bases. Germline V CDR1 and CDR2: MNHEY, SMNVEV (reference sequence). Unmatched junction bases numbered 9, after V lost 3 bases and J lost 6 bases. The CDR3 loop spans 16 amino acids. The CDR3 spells CASSFSLAGGEDTQYF. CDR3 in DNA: TGTGCCAGCAGTTTCTCCTTAGCGGGAGGTGAGGATACGCAGTATTTT.

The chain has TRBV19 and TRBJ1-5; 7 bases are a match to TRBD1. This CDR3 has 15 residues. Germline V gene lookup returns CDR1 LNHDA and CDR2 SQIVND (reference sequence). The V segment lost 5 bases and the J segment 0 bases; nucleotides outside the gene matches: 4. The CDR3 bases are TGTGCCAGTAGTGGGACAGCAGATAGCAATCAGCCCCAGCATTTT. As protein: CASSGTADSNQPQHF.

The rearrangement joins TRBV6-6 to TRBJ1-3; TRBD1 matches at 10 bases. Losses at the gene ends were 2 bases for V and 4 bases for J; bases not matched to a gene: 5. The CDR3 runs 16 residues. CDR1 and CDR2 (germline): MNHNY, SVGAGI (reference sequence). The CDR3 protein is CASSYGTGVGGNTIYF. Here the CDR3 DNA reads TGTGCCAGCAGTTACGGGACAGGGGTGGGAGGAAACACCATATATTTT.

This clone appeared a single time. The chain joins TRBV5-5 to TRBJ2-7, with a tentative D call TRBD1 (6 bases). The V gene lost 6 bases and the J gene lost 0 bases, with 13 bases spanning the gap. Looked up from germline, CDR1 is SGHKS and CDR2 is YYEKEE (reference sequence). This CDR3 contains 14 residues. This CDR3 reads CASIFRDNSYEQYF. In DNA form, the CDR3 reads TGTGCCAGCATATTCCGGGACAACTCCTACGAGCAGTACTTC.

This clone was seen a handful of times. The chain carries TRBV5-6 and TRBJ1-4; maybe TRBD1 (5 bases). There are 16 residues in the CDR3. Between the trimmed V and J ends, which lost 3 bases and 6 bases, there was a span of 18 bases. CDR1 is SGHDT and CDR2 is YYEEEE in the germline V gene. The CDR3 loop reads CASSSFRRGGDEKLFF. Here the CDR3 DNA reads TGTGCCAGCAGCTCCTTCAGGAGGGGAGGGGATGAAAAACTGTTTTTT.

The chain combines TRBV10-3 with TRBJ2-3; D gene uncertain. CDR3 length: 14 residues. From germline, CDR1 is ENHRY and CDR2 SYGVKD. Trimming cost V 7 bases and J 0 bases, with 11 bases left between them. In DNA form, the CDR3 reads TGTGCCATCAAAAACTCCGCTAGCACAGATACGCAGTATTTT. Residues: CAIKNSASTDTQYF.

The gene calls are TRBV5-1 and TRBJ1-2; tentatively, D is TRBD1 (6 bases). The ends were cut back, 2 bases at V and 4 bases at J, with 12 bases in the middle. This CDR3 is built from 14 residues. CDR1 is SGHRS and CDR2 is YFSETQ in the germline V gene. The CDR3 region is CASSFNRALYGYTF. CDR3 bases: TGCGCCAGCAGCTTTAACAGGGCCCTCTATGGCTACACCTTC. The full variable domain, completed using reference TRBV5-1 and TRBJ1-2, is KAGVTQTPRYLIKTRGQQVTLSCSPISGHRSVSWYQQTPGQGLQFLFEYFSETQRNKGNFPGRFSGRQFSNSRSEMNVSTLELGDSALYLCASSFNRALYGYTFGSGTRLTVV.

CDR3 residues: CASSPLAGGNTGELFF. The CDR3 DNA sequence: TGTGCCAGCAGCCCCCTAGCGGGAGGGAACACCGGGGAGCTGTTTTTT. This chain uses TRBV6-4 with TRBJ2-2; 11 bases line up with TRBD2. CDR3 length: 16 amino acids. CDR1 and CDR2 from the germline V gene are MRHNA and SNTAGT. V shed 6 bases and J 1 base; nucleotides not matched to a gene: 4.

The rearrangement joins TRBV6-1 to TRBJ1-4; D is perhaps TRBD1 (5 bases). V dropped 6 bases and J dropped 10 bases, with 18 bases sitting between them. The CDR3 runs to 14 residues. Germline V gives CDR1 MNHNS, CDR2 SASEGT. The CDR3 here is CASRTASLSGKLFF. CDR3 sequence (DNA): TGTGCCAGCAGGACAGCCTCCCTCTCTGGAAAACTGTTTTTT.

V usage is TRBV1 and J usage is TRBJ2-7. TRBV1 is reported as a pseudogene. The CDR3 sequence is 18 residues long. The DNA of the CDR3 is TGCACCAGCAGCCAAGATTTGGGCACATGGGGGTGTGGCTACGAGCAGTACTTC. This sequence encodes CTSSQDLGTWGCGYEQYF.